This TCR beta chain was sequenced in a study of Graves' ophthalmopathy and Graves' hyperthyroidism. Germline V lookup: CDR1 MNHEY, CDR2 SVGEGT. This CDR3 contains 13 residues. Trimming removed 2 bases from V and 6 bases from J, with 11 bases in between. General study points: For predicting ophthalmopathy progression, the model had almost 71% sensitivity and around 72% specificity. Blood shared most expanded thyroid clonotypes above 0.001 frequency. Between ophthalmopathy and stable hyperthyroidism, a 13-signature model drew a separation with roughly 88% sensitivity and about 81% specificity.

Out of roughly 9.3 ml of fresh peripheral blood, PBMCs were obtained. RNA transcripts provided the template for amplifying TCR beta CDR3 regions. RT-PCR was first run with HTBI primers, then multiplex PCR in a second round. TCRdb called the multiplex PCR reads again in MiXCR, with one record for every CDR3 protein. The data hold fewer than 650,000 distinct CDR3 sequences, with 22% observed a single time. This clonotype was recorded at least ten times. The antigen remains undetermined. The receptor was isolated from a woman between 18 and 29 years old with stable Graves' hyperthyroidism. Some clones in this sample may be carry-over from other donors' samples. J is TRBJ2-7 and V is TRBV6-2 or TRBV6-3; D not certain. Material: peripheral blood. CDR3 nucleotides: TGTGCCAGCAGTTACCCGTCCGGTTTCGAGCAGTACTTC. It codes for CASSYPSGFEQYF.